This T cell receptor (beta chain) stems from a study of memory CD4+ T cells and cytomegalovirus serostatus. Whole-study findings and limits: The CMV-associated TCR signature appears largely within the CD4+ memory repertoire.

As regards this clone: Its antigen is unidentified.

Germline values: CDR1 SGHNT, CDR2 YYREEE (reference sequence). CDR3 size: 15 residues. V lost 2 bases and J 6 bases, leaving 17 bases between the germline ends. Profiled with immunoSEQ multiplex PCR; TCRdb holds only in-frame clones, not every one. This sample has about 38,000 clones, with around 79% found just once. Single viable CD3+CD4+CD8-CD45RO+ cells were sorted as the memory CD4+ T cells. After thawing, CD4+ T cells were positively selected. The receptor comes from an adult in good health and CMV-seropositive. The chain uses TRBV5-4 and TRBJ1-1, with a tentative D call TRBD1 (6 bases). The specimen was memory CD4+ T cells from blood. In DNA form, the CDR3 reads TGTGCCAGCAGCTTACAGGGAAGAAACACTGCTGAAGCTTTCTTT. Amino acid sequence: CASSLQGRNTAEAFF.